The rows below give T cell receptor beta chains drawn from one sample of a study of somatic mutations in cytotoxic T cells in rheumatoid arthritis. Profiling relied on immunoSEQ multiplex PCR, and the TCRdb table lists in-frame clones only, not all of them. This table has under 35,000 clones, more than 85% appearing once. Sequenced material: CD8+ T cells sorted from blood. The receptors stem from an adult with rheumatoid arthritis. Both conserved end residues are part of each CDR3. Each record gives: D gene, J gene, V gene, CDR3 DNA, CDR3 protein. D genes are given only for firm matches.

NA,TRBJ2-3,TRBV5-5,TGTGCCAGCAGCTTAGGTCACACTAGCCTGGATACGCAGTATTTT,CASSLGHTSLDTQYF
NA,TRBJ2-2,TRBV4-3,TGCGCCAGCAGCCAAGACGTCCCCCGCAGGGCCGACACGAACACCGGGGAGCTGTTTTTT,CASSQDVPRRADTNTGELFF
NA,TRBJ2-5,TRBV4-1,TGCGCCAGCAGCCTTTTTAGCGGACTTGAGACCCAGTACTTC,CASSLFSGLETQYF
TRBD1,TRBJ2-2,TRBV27,TGTGCCACCAGGACAGGGACGAACACCGGGGAGCTGTTTTTT,CATRTGTNTGELFF
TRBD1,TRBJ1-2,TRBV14,TGTGCCAGCAGCCAAGATTTAAGGACAGGGCCTAACTATGGCTACACCTTC,CASSQDLRTGPNYGYTF
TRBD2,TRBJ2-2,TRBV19,TGTGCCAGTAGTATCTCTAGCGGGCCGAACACCGGGGAGCTGTTTTTT,CASSISSGPNTGELFF
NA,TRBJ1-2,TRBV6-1,TGTGCCAGCAGTGAAATTGGGACTCAATATGGCTACACCTTC,CASSEIGTQYGYTF